The source of this TCR beta chain is a study of blood T cell repertoires in COVID-19. TCRdb's table, derived via immunoSEQ multiplex PCR, lists solely in-frame clones and lacks some. The sample records 90,000 to 100,000 clones, approximately 81% being singletons. The sample comprised peripheral blood. The receptor comes from a woman aged 80 or over with acute or convalescent COVID-19.

The CDR3, as DNA: TGTGCCAGCAGCTCCCGGGACAGGGCCAACTCTAACTATGGCTACACCTTC. Residues: CASSSRDRANSNYGYTF. J is TRBJ1-2 and V is TRBV13; TRBD1 matches 9 bases. Unmatched junction bases numbered 9, after V lost 4 bases and J lost 0 bases. CDR1 is PRHDT and CDR2 is FYEKMQ in the germline V gene (reference sequence). This CDR3 is 17 amino acids long.